This entry lists 25 T cell receptor beta chains sequenced from one sample in a study of cytomegalovirus exposure and HLA in healthy donors. PCR primers comprised 60 Vbeta and 13 Jbeta primers. Some clones are missing from TCRdb's copy, which holds only in-frame ones; the method was immunoSEQ multiplex PCR. The sample lists under 150,000 clones, approximately 84% seen once, with approximately 1.5% in the top ten. Sequenced material: PBMCs. Receptor source: a man aged 25-45 years in good health and CMV-seropositive.

The J gene is TRBJ2-5, the V gene TRBV19; 11 bases map to TRBD2. The junction had 2 bases not matched to a gene; V was cut back by 8 bases and J by 3 bases. The CDR3 has 13 residues. CDR1 is LNHDA, CDR2 SQIVND, per germline (reference sequence). The CDR3, as DNA: TGTGCCAGTTCTAGCGGGAGGAAAGAGACCCAGTACTTC. As protein: CASSSGRKETQYF. Together with reference TRBV19 and TRBJ2-5, the CDR3 gives the full variable domain: DGGITQSPKYLFRKEGQNVTLSCEQNLNHDAMYWYRQDPGQGLRLIYYSQIVNDFQKGDIAEGYSVSREKKESFPLTVTSAQKNPTAFYLCASSSGRKETQYFGPGTRLLVL.

The J gene is TRBJ2-1, the V gene TRBV19, with D maybe TRBD1 (5 bases). The germline V gene encodes CDR1 LNHDA and CDR2 SQIVND (reference sequence). The CDR3 contains 13 residues. Deletions cut 7 bases from V and 4 bases from J, with 11 bases between. The CDR3 nucleotides read TGTGCCAGTACAGGCAGGGATTACAATGAGCAGTTCTTC. Amino acids: CASTGRDYNEQFF.

This chain links TRBV19 with TRBJ1-4; TRBD1 matches at 9 bases. There are 13 residues in the CDR3. V gave up 4 bases and J gave up 7 bases; unmatched junction bases: 1. Germline assignment: CDR1 LNHDA and CDR2 SQIVND (reference sequence). Here the CDR3 DNA reads TGTGCCAGTAGTAGGGGACAGGGTGAAAAACTGTTTTTT. Translated, it gives CASSRGQGEKLFF.

This sequence joins TRBV28 and TRBJ1-5; TRBD1 agrees at 8 bases. CDR1 is MDHEN, CDR2 SYDVKM, per germline. The junction had 7 bases not matched to a gene; V was cut back by 7 bases and J by 2 bases. The CDR3 runs to 15 residues. CDR3 bases: TGTGCCAGCAACAATGGGGGACAGGGCAATCAGCCCCAGCATTTT. This gives the protein CASNNGGQGNQPQHF.

The genes are TRBV18 and TRBJ2-3; 11 bases agree with TRBD2. The germline V gene has CDR1 KGHSH and CDR2 LQKENI. The V segment lost 2 bases and the J segment 6 bases; nucleotides outside the gene matches: 4. The length of the CDR3 is 15 residues. CDR3 in amino acids: CASSPTSGSTDTQYF. The CDR3 DNA is TGTGCCAGCTCACCAACTAGCGGGAGTACGGATACGCAGTATTTT.

The chain uses TRBV5-8 and TRBJ2-3, with D perhaps matching TRBD2 (6 bases). There are 18 residues in the CDR3. The germline gives CDR1 SGHTS, CDR2 YDEGEE. V lost 6 bases and J 1 base, leaving 24 bases between the germline ends. The DNA of the CDR3 is TGTGCCAGCACCGTAGGGAGAATAGCGGTGACCGGCACAGATACGCAGTATTTT. Translation gives CASTVGRIAVTGTDTQYF. Variable domain in full (rest from reference TRBV5-8 and TRBJ2-3): EAGVTQSPTHLIKTRGQQATLRCSPISGHTSVYWYQQALGLGLQFLLWYDEGEERNRGNFPPRFSGRQFPNYSSELNVNALELEDSALYLCASTVGRIAVTGTDTQYFGPGTRLTVL.

The chain has TRBV7-3 and TRBJ2-1, with 8 bases aligning to TRBD2. Germline loops: CDR1 SGHTA, CDR2 FQGTGA. The CDR3 sequence is 17 residues long. With V trimmed by 3 bases and J by 0 bases, 7 bases remained unmatched. CDR3 nucleotide sequence: TGTGCCAGCAGCTTCCGAACAGCGGGAGCCTCCTACAATGAGCAGTTCTTC. Protein product: CASSFRTAGASYNEQFF.

The count of this clone is one. The CDR3 loop reads CASSAGQGRTEAFF. CDR3 in DNA: TGCGCCAGCAGCGCGGGACAGGGACGAACTGAAGCTTTCTTT. The chain recombines TRBV5-1 with TRBJ1-1, with 9 bases aligning to TRBD1. Trimming took 4 bases from V and 5 from J; bases not matched to a gene: 6. The germline V gene has CDR1 SGHRS and CDR2 YFSETQ. CDR3 size: 14 residues.

This chain uses TRBV7-3 with TRBJ1-1; possibly TRBD1 for D (6 bases). Germline CDR1 SGHTA, CDR2 FQGTGA. The CDR3 is made up of 14 amino acids. V lost 2 bases and J lost 6, with 13 bases in between. The CDR3 spells CASSLQGQLSEAFF. CDR3 nucleotides: TGTGCCAGCAGCTTACAGGGGCAATTATCTGAAGCTTTCTTT.

The CDR3 coding sequence is TGTGCCAGCCTTTGGTCAGGCGATAGCAATCAGCCCCAGCATTTT. Translating gives CASLWSGDSNQPQHF. The genes are TRBV6-6 and TRBJ1-5; D is uncertain. Germline values: CDR1 MNHNY, CDR2 SVGAGI (reference sequence). This CDR3 has 15 residues. Trimming took 8 bases from V and 0 from J, leaving 14 bases between them.

This chain links TRBV18 with TRBJ1-5; D perhaps matches TRBD1 (5 bases). The CDR3 has 13 amino acids. Per the germline V gene, CDR1 is KGHSH and CDR2 is LQKENI. Deletions cut 3 bases from V and 5 bases from J, with 8 bases between. The CDR3 here is CASSPGQDQPQHF. CDR3 DNA sequence: TGTGCCAGCTCACCGGGGCAGGATCAGCCCCAGCATTTT.

The chain is built from TRBV28 and TRBJ1-2, with a weak D call TRBD1 (5 bases). CDR3 size: 14 residues. Germline V lookup: CDR1 MDHEN, CDR2 SYDVKM. V shed 6 bases and J shed 2 bases, with 13 bases lying between them. CDR3 DNA: TGTGCCAGCAGGAGACAGTCGCGCAACTATGGCTACACCTTC. Protein product: CASRRQSRNYGYTF.

V gene TRBV28 combines with J gene TRBJ2-2; TRBD1 might be the D (6 bases). V was clipped by 7 bases and J by 1 base, with 13 bases between them. The germline V gene has CDR1 MDHEN and CDR2 SYDVKM. This CDR3 is 15 amino acids long. The CDR3 loop is CASKLPGQNTGELFF. CDR3 nucleotide sequence: TGTGCCAGCAAACTCCCGGGACAGAACACCGGGGAGCTGTTTTTT.

In regard to this clone: The germline gene is not matched at one end of the junction; a read error may be the cause. This sequence joins TRBV7-9 and TRBJ1-4, with 7 bases that match TRBD1. The germline gives CDR1 SEHNR, CDR2 FQNEAQ (reference sequence). The CDR3 is 12 amino acids. CDR3 protein: CSSSLGDRELFF. The CDR3 bases are TGTTCCAGCAGCTTAGGGGACAGAGAACTGTTTTTT. The full variable domain, in which reference TRBV7-9 and TRBJ1-4 provide the parts outside the CDR3, is DTGVSQNPRHKITKRGQNVTFRCDPISEHNRLYWYRQTLGQGPEFLTYFQNEAQLEKSRLLSDRFSAERPKGSFSTLEIQRTEQGDSAMYLCSSSLGDRELFFGSGTQLSVL.

The chain couples TRBV18 to TRBJ1-1; TRBD1 is a possible D gene (5 bases). Trimming removed 3 bases at V and 1 base at J, with 9 bases between. This CDR3 is 14 amino acids long. Looked up from germline, CDR1 is KGHSH and CDR2 is LQKENI. CDR3 in DNA: TGTGCCAGCTCACCCGACAGCAAGAACACTGAAGCTTTCTTT. This sequence encodes CASSPDSKNTEAFF.

Points on this clone: An end of the junction does not agree with germline; a read error may underlie this. The V and J genes are TRBV5-1 and TRBJ2-1, with 8 bases fitting TRBD1. The CDR3 sequence is 15 residues long. CDR1 is SGHRS and CDR2 is YFSETQ in the germline V gene. CDR3 loop: CASSLGQGSFNEQFF. CDR3 nucleotides: TGCGCCAGCAGTCTTGGACAGGGCTCCTTCAATGAGCAGTTCTTC. Full variable domain (outside the CDR3, taken from reference TRBV5-1 and TRBJ2-1): KAGVTQTPRYLIKTRGQQVTLSCSPISGHRSVSWYQQTPGQGLQFLFEYFSETQRNKGNFPGRFSGRQFSNSRSEMNVSTLELGDSALYLCASSLGQGSFNEQFFGPGTRLTVL.

This clone was seen only a few times. The V and J genes are TRBV5-1 and TRBJ2-7, with TRBD2 matching 13 bases. This CDR3 is built from 15 residues. V was pared by 3 bases and J by 4 bases, with 4 bases of the junction left unmatched. Germline CDR1 reads SGHRS; CDR2 reads YFSETQ. This chain's CDR3 is CASSWTSGGVYEQYF. The CDR3 DNA reads as TGCGCCAGCAGCTGGACTAGCGGGGGTGTATACGAGCAGTACTTC.

This clone was seen a handful of times. The chain links TRBV5-4 to TRBJ2-6; 9 bases fit TRBD1. The junction had 8 bases not matched to a gene; V was cut back by 4 bases and J by 0 bases. This CDR3 is built from 18 residues. Germline loops: CDR1 SGHNT, CDR2 YYREEE (reference sequence). CDR3 coding DNA: TGTGCCAGCAGCCTACGGACAGGGGCCCTCTCTGGGGCCAACGTCCTGACTTTC. Protein product: CASSLRTGALSGANVLTF.

CDR3 sequence (DNA): TGTGCCAGCTCCAGCGGACAGCCCAATCAGCCCCAGCATTTT. Amino acids: CASSSGQPNQPQHF. V is TRBV30 and J is TRBJ1-5, with a possible D match to TRBD1 (6 bases). V dropped 8 bases and J dropped 3 bases, with 17 bases sitting between them. The CDR3 totals 14 residues. CDR1 is GTSNPN and CDR2 is SVGIG in the germline V gene (reference sequence).

This clone appeared once. This chain links TRBV5-1 with TRBJ2-3; D is perhaps TRBD2 (7 bases). Germline V gene sequence: CDR1 SGHRS, CDR2 YFSETQ. This CDR3 has 16 amino acids. Trimming removed 0 bases at V and 0 bases at J, with 11 bases between. This chain's CDR3 is CASSLEAGASTDTQYF. For the CDR3, the DNA is TGCGCCAGCAGCTTGGAGGCGGGGGCTAGCACAGATACGCAGTATTTT. Using reference TRBV5-1 and TRBJ2-3 for the parts outside the CDR3, the full variable domain is KAGVTQTPRYLIKTRGQQVTLSCSPISGHRSVSWYQQTPGQGLQFLFEYFSETQRNKGNFPGRFSGRQFSNSRSEMNVSTLELGDSALYLCASSLEAGASTDTQYFGPGTRLTVL.

This chain links TRBV6-6 with TRBJ1-3; D gene uncertain. CDR3 length: 16 amino acids. Trimming removed 10 bases from V and 4 bases from J, with 23 bases in between. CDR1 and CDR2 (germline): MNHNY, SVGAGI (reference sequence). The CDR3 DNA follows: TGTGCCACCACCGCGGGAGCGGCGAGTAAAGGAAACACCATATATTTT. Its protein is CATTAGAASKGNTIYF.

The rearrangement joins TRBV6-5 to TRBJ2-7; TRBD2 matches at 11 bases. With 8 bases clipped from V and 10 bases from J, the junction kept 10 bases outside the gene matches. CDR1 is MNHEY and CDR2 is SVGAGI in the germline V gene. CDR3 length equals 13 residues. CDR3 in DNA: TGTGCCAGCCGAGTTCTACTAGCGGGAGATCAGTACTTC. Residues: CASRVLLAGDQYF.

The chain is built from TRBV9 and TRBJ2-5, with D possibly matching TRBD1 (6 bases). Trimming removed 4 bases from V and 5 bases from J, with 18 bases in between. CDR1 is SGDLS and CDR2 is YYNGEE in the germline V gene. The CDR3 has 15 amino acids. CDR3 in amino acids: CASSLEGDGWETQYF. The CDR3 region has the DNA TGTGCCAGCAGCCTTGAGGGGGACGGCTGGGAGACCCAGTACTTC.

The rearrangement links TRBV11-3 to TRBJ2-2, with 7 bases identical to TRBD2. Germline V gene sequence: CDR1 SGHNT, CDR2 YENEEA. J was trimmed by 7 bases and V by 3 bases; bases with no gene match: 5. This CDR3 region has 14 residues. The DNA for the CDR3 is TGTGCCAGCAGCTTTTTCTCGGGGGGCGGGGAGCTGTTTTTT. It encodes CASSFFSGGGELFF.

V and J are TRBV5-6 and TRBJ2-5; possibly TRBD1 for D (6 bases). V lost 4 bases to trimming and J lost 2 bases, with 21 bases between them. This CDR3 spans 17 amino acids. Looked up from germline, CDR1 is SGHDT and CDR2 is YYEEEE. CDR3 sequence: CASSRKLKQGSQETQYF. The CDR3, as DNA: TGTGCCAGCAGCAGAAAACTTAAACAGGGAAGTCAAGAGACCCAGTACTTC.